These 18 T cell receptor beta chains were sequenced from one sample in a study of T-cell reconstitution after alpha-beta-depleted transplantation in children (dated by TCRdb to 2016 to 2018). The library was produced with PCR. Sequencing used an Illumina HiSeq 2500. TCR libraries were prepared with molecular barcoding, using unique molecular identifiers to normalize TCRbeta repertoire quantification. Using fastp trimming at Q25 and MiXCR clonotype assembly, TCRdb reanalyzed the public sequencing data and kept in-frame beta chains. Duplicate CDR3 protein sequences are folded into a single record with the most common DNA and genes. Counted in this sample were about 610,000 distinct CDR3 sequences; roughly 10% of them appeared once. About 4% of the sample goes to the ten largest clones. The sample was PBMCs from the stem cell graft donor, taken from the stem cell graft. These TCRs come from a human donor who donated a stem cell graft to a child with acute myeloid leukemia.

This clonotype appeared many times. The gene calls are TRBV7-3 and TRBJ2-1; 7 nucleotides align to TRBD2. Per the germline V gene, CDR1 is SGHTA and CDR2 is FQGTGA. The ends lost 4 bases at V and 4 bases at J; junction bases unmatched: 1. The CDR3 covers 13 residues. The CDR3 nucleotides read TGTGCCAGCAGCTACGGGGGGTACAATGAGCAGTTCTTC. Protein sequence: CASSYGGYNEQFF.

The table lists this clonotype with many counts. The J gene is TRBJ2-1, the V gene TRBV7-2; D uncertain. V lost 5 bases and J lost 0, with 8 bases in between. Germline loops: CDR1 SGHTA, CDR2 FQGNSA. This CDR3 contains 14 residues. The CDR3 spells CASSLSPSYNEQFF. CDR3 DNA: TGTGCCAGCAGCCTCAGTCCCTCCTACAATGAGCAGTTCTTC.

This clonotype was picked up a small number of times. The chain links TRBV11-2 to TRBJ2-1; 7 bases line up with TRBD2. The CDR3 consists of 14 residues. Germline V gives CDR1 SGHAT, CDR2 FQNNGV. The V segment lost 0 bases and the J segment 8 bases; nucleotides outside the gene matches: 4. The CDR3 DNA reads TGTGCCAGCAGCTTAGATGGAGCGGGATATGAGCAGTTCTTC. Protein sequence: CASSLDGAGYEQFF. Based on the CDR3 plus reference TRBV11-2 and TRBJ2-1, the full variable domain is EAGVAQSPRYKIIEKRQSVAFWCNPISGHATLYWYQQILGQGPKLLIQFQNNGVVDDSQLPKDRFSAERLKGVDSTLKIQPAKLEDSAVYLCASSLDGAGYEQFFGPGTRLTVL.

This clonotype has just a few counts. The rearrangement joins TRBV27 to TRBJ1-1; D ambiguous. CDR1 and CDR2 from the germline V gene are MNHEY and SMNVEV (reference sequence). This CDR3 spans 14 amino acids. V lost 4 bases, J lost 4 bases, and 13 bases lay in between. The CDR3 here is CASSWTARATEAFF. CDR3 nucleotides: TGTGCCAGCAGTTGGACGGCACGGGCCACTGAAGCTTTCTTT.

The V gene is TRBV18, the J gene TRBJ1-1, with D unclear. CDR3 length equals 15 residues. Germline values: CDR1 KGHSH, CDR2 LQKENI. V lost 0 bases, J lost 1 base, and 9 bases lay in between. The DNA for the CDR3 is TGTGCCAGCTCACCACCGTCACGGCAGAACACTGAAGCTTTCTTT. Residues: CASSPPSRQNTEAFF. Together with reference TRBV18 and TRBJ1-1, the CDR3 gives the full variable domain: NAGVMQNPRHLVRRRGQEARLRCSPMKGHSHVYWYRQLPEEGLKFMVYLQKENIIDESGMPKERFSAEFPKEGPSILRIQQVVRGDSAAYFCASSPPSRQNTEAFFGQGTRLTVV.

This clonotype appeared a few times. This rearrangement joins TRBV7-2 to TRBJ2-7; 8 nucleotides line up with TRBD2. Germline V gives CDR1 SGHTA, CDR2 FQGNSA. The CDR3 length is 16 residues. V lost 0 bases and J lost 4; bases outside the gene matches: 8. The CDR3 coding sequence is TGTGCCAGCAGCTTAGCGAGGATAGCGGGGCATTACGAGCAGTACTTC. It specifies CASSLARIAGHYEQYF.

The chain employs TRBV5-1 and TRBJ2-7; no definite D call. V was clipped by 0 bases and J by 5 bases, with 15 bases between them. CDR1 is SGHRS, CDR2 YFSETQ, per germline. This CDR3 comprises 15 residues. The DNA of the CDR3 is TGCGCCAGCAGCTTGGGTGGGAAGATATTAGACGAGCAGTACTTC. Translating it yields CASSLGGKILDEQYF. Looking up the rest from reference TRBV5-1 and TRBJ2-7 gives the full variable domain: KAGVTQTPRYLIKTRGQQVTLSCSPISGHRSVSWYQQTPGQGLQFLFEYFSETQRNKGNFPGRFSGRQFSNSRSEMNVSTLELGDSALYLCASSLGGKILDEQYFGPGTRLTVT.

The table lists this clonotype with many counts. The rearrangement uses TRBV12-3 or TRBV12-4 and TRBJ2-7; D is uncertain. The CDR3 has 11 amino acids. V gave up 5 bases and J gave up 4 bases, with 6 bases separating them. The CDR3 is CASSVSYEQYF. The CDR3 DNA sequence: TGTGCCAGCAGTGTCTCGTACGAGCAGTACTTC.

The chain uses TRBV25-1 and TRBJ2-2, with 7 bases that match TRBD2. Germline V gene data show CDR1 as MGHDK and CDR2 as SYGVNS. CDR3 length equals 16 residues. The V gene end was trimmed by 3 bases and the J gene end by 2 bases; junction bases not matched to a gene: 6. CDR3 in DNA: TGTGCCAGCAGTGATCCTGGACTAGGCAACACCGGGGAGCTGTTTTTT. Translated, it gives CASSDPGLGNTGELFF.

This clonotype was observed at least ten times. The chain is built from TRBV5-1 and TRBJ2-1; 9 nucleotides line up with TRBD2. V lost 2 bases to trimming and J lost 2 bases; unmatched junction nucleotides: 8. CDR1 SGHRS and CDR2 YFSETQ come from the germline V gene. This CDR3 is 17 amino acids long. As DNA, the CDR3 is TGCGCCAGCAGCTTTTTTAGCGGGAGTGTAACCTACAATGAGCAGTTCTTC. Protein sequence: CASSFFSGSVTYNEQFF.

This clonotype occurred many times. The V and J genes are TRBV20-1 and TRBJ2-1; 10 bases agree with TRBD2. The CDR3 consists of 15 residues. Trimming at V came to 7 bases and at J to 1 base, leaving 7 bases not matched to a gene. Germline V gene data show CDR1 as DFQATT and CDR2 as SNEGSKA (reference sequence). DNA of the CDR3: TGCAGTGTTCTTATAGCGGGGGGATCCTACAATGAGCAGTTCTTC. Encoded protein: CSVLIAGGSYNEQFF.

This clonotype was counted many times. CDR3 DNA sequence: TGTGCCAGCAGTTTAAGGCGGTACGAGCAGTACTTC. Amino acids: CASSLRRYEQYF. The chain uses TRBV28 and TRBJ2-7; D is ambiguous. Per the germline V gene, CDR1 is MDHEN and CDR2 is SYDVKM. V gave up 2 bases and J gave up 4 bases, with 6 bases separating them. The CDR3 runs 12 residues.

The chain couples TRBV7-2 to TRBJ2-2; D not resolved. In germline, CDR1 is SGHTA, CDR2 FQGNSA. CDR3 size: 16 residues. V lost 1 base and J 1 base, leaving 10 bases between the germline ends. In DNA form, the CDR3 reads TGTGCCAGCAGCTTAGTTGCTAGAGGGAACACCGGGGAGCTGTTTTTT. Its protein product is CASSLVARGNTGELFF.

There are a few counts of this clonotype. The rearrangement joins TRBV5-1 to TRBJ1-1; maybe TRBD1 (5 bases). The CDR3 sequence is 14 residues long. Trimming took off 4 bases at V and 4 bases at J, with 14 bases between the two ends. Germline CDR1 SGHRS, CDR2 YFSETQ. The CDR3 region has the DNA TGCGCCAGCAGCCGTACAGGAAAGGGCACTGAAGCTTTCTTT. Its translation: CASSRTGKGTEAFF.

The chain recombines TRBV4-3 with TRBJ2-7; either TRBD1 or TRBD2 may supply D (5 bases each). The CDR3 has 15 amino acids. The germline V gene has CDR1 LGHNA and CDR2 YSLEER. Trimming removed 0 bases from V and 1 base from J, with 10 bases in between. The CDR3, as DNA: TGCGCCAGCAGCCAAGATTGGGACCGATCCTACGAGCAGTACTTC. Amino acids: CASSQDWDRSYEQYF.

The chain recombines TRBV7-3 with TRBJ1-1; D is unresolved. Trimming pared 4 bases from V and 10 bases from J, leaving 16 bases between. The CDR3 contains 13 residues. Germline CDR1 and CDR2: SGHTA and FQGTGA. The CDR3 DNA follows: TGTGCCAGCAGCTCCGAACTGGGGATGGGAGCTTTCTTT. Translation gives CASSSELGMGAFF.

This clonotype came up a few times. V and J are TRBV27 and TRBJ1-5, with D hard to call. V lost 4 bases, J lost 4 bases, and 14 bases lay in between. This CDR3 has 15 amino acids. The V gene's germline CDR1 is MNHEY and CDR2 SMNVEV (reference sequence). In DNA form, the CDR3 reads TGTGCCAGCAGTTCCCTAAGGATGGGGAATCAGCCCCAGCATTTT. Residues: CASSSLRMGNQPQHF.

In its sample, this clonotype was seen many times. The rearrangement uses TRBV10-3 and TRBJ2-5; 7 positions match TRBD1. With V trimmed by 5 bases and J by 1 base, 4 bases remained unmatched. CDR1 is ENHRY, CDR2 SYGVKD, per germline. The CDR3 extends over 14 amino acids. The CDR3 coding sequence is TGTGCCATCAGTCCCCGACAGGGCCAAGAGACCCAGTACTTC. Translation gives CAISPRQGQETQYF.